This T cell receptor (beta chain) appears in the sequencing data of a study of T cells in Graves' hyperthyroidism and ophthalmopathy. RNA transcripts served as the template for amplifying TCR beta CDR3 regions. HTBI primers drove first-round RT-PCR of the TCR CDR3. TCRdb re-called the multiplex PCR reads with MiXCR, one entry per CDR3 protein. Here the sample spans hundreds of thousands of distinct CDR3 sequences, roughly 17% being singletons. The V end was cut by 3 bases, the J end by 6 bases, with 12 bases between. This CDR3 spans 14 amino acids. CDR1 is SGHRS and CDR2 is YFSETQ in the germline V gene. With a duration under 2 months, the hyperthyroidism was newly diagnosed in patients aged 18 to 65.

The sequence was obtained from a young woman with Graves' hyperthyroidism. The chain recombines TRBV5-1 with TRBJ2-2; D unresolved. The sequencing input was blood. The CDR3 nucleotides are TGCGCCAGCAGCTCTAACAGCGCCGCCGGGGAGCTGTTTTTT. Amino acid sequence: CASSSNSAAGELFF.